This TCR beta chain comes out of a study of blood T cell repertoires in COVID-19. Whole-study context: T cells, B-cell-depleted T cells, or PBMCs supplied cDNA or gDNA.

Profiled with immunoSEQ multiplex PCR; TCRdb holds only in-frame clones, not every one. Among about 140,000 clones listed, over 80% were seen once. Everyone who took part was roughly 18 to 89 years old, and they came from 24 US areas. The V end was cut by 0 bases, the J end by 0 bases, with 9 bases between. CDR1 is SGHNT, CDR2 YYREEE, per germline (reference sequence). This CDR3 spans 16 amino acids. This clone appeared a few times. J is TRBJ2-2 and V is TRBV5-4, with D maybe TRBD2 (6 bases). Sequenced: PBMCs or T cells enriched from blood (not recorded which). This clonotype was obtained from a man in his 70s who had been exposed to COVID-19. In DNA form, the CDR3 reads TGTGCCAGCAGCTTGGATCCGGGGGCGAACACCGGGGAGCTGTTTTTT. This codes for CASSLDPGANTGELFF.